Below are 20 T cell receptor beta chains sequenced from a single sample in a study of control samples from healthy donors and cancer patients. Sequencing was performed with immunoSEQ multiplex PCR; in TCRdb, only in-frame clones are kept and a portion is missing. Of tens of thousands of clones in the sample, 91% were seen once. The sequenced sample consisted of PBMCs. These receptors originate from a man aged 25-45 years with colorectal cancer.

V and J are TRBV24-1 and TRBJ2-1; D not resolved. CDR3 length: 13 residues. The germline V gene encodes CDR1 KGHDR and CDR2 SFDVKD. Trimming left V 0 bases short and J 5 bases short, with 4 bases between. The CDR3 reads CATSDLKDNEQFF. The DNA for the CDR3 is TGTGCCACCAGTGATTTGAAGGACAATGAGCAGTTCTTC.

V is TRBV10-3 and J is TRBJ2-3, with D unclear. This CDR3 comprises 11 residues. CDR1 is ENHRY and CDR2 is SYGVKD in the germline V gene. Deletions cut 3 bases from V and 4 bases from J, with 2 bases between. The CDR3: CAISEADTQYF. The DNA for the CDR3 is TGTGCCATCAGTGAAGCAGATACGCAGTATTTT.

The chain joins TRBV5-1 to TRBJ2-7, with D possibly matching TRBD2 (6 bases). Deletions cut 2 bases from V and 3 bases from J, with 6 bases between. Germline V gene lookup returns CDR1 SGHRS and CDR2 YFSETQ. The CDR3 length is 12 residues. The CDR3, as DNA: TGCGCCAGCAGCTTCGGGGGCTACGAGCAGTACTTC. It specifies CASSFGGYEQYF.

About this clone itself: One end of the junction is discordant with germline, which a read error may explain. The chain couples TRBV7-2 to TRBJ2-1, with 7 bases that match TRBD2. Germline values: CDR1 SGHTA, CDR2 FQGNSA. The CDR3 has 16 residues. CDR3: CASSWEGQSSYNKQFF. The CDR3 bases are TGTGCCAGCAGCTGGGAGGGCCAGAGCTCCTACAATAAGCAGTTCTTC.

The V and J genes are TRBV19 and TRBJ1-4; D ambiguous. The CDR3 is made up of 14 amino acids. The V end was cut by 4 bases, the J end by 8 bases, with 14 bases between. In germline, CDR1 is LNHDA, CDR2 SQIVND (reference sequence). The CDR3 nucleotides read TGTGCCAGTAGTACCCCGTCCGAGGGAGAAAAACTGTTTTTT. This sequence encodes CASSTPSEGEKLFF.

The chain uses TRBV14 and TRBJ1-3; D not certain. This CDR3 spans 15 amino acids. Trimming cost V 8 bases and J 2 bases, with 16 bases left between them. Germline V gene lookup returns CDR1 SGHDN and CDR2 FVKESK. The CDR3 loop reads CASSGRGKTGNTIYF. CDR3 DNA sequence: TGTGCCAGCTCCGGCCGAGGGAAAACTGGAAACACCATATATTTT.

The chain uses TRBV18 and TRBJ2-4; possible D gene TRBD2, 6 bases. Germline V gene lookup returns CDR1 KGHSH and CDR2 LQKENI. The CDR3 consists of 14 residues. Trimming took 3 bases from V and 10 from J, leaving 16 bases between them. The CDR3 sequence: CASSPNGGGAIQYF. The CDR3 DNA follows: TGTGCCAGCTCACCTAACGGGGGAGGTGCGATTCAGTACTTC.

This rearrangement joins TRBV28 to TRBJ1-2, with D hard to call. V was clipped by 7 bases and J by 2 bases, with 11 bases between them. Germline values: CDR1 MDHEN, CDR2 SYDVKM. The length of the CDR3 is 13 residues. Here the CDR3 reads CASTPPENYGYTF. DNA of the CDR3: TGTGCCAGCACCCCCCCCGAAAACTATGGCTACACCTTC.

This clone was seen more than once but under ten times. This chain uses TRBV7-8 with TRBJ2-5; a possible D gene is TRBD2 (5 bases). Germline lookup yields CDR1 SGHVS and CDR2 FQNEAQ. The CDR3 consists of 16 residues. V lost 2 bases and J lost 1, with 14 bases in between. DNA of the CDR3: TGTGCCAGCAGCTTACGGGTGGCGGGCCTCCAAGAGACCCAGTACTTC. This encodes CASSLRVAGLQETQYF.

This clone was detected once. The chain has TRBV6-2 or TRBV6-3 and TRBJ2-7; 8 bases match TRBD1. J gave up 0 bases and V 2 bases, and 3 bases lay outside the gene matches. CDR3 length: 15 residues. Germline V lookup: CDR1 MNHEY, CDR2 SVGEGT. The CDR3 spells CASSYADRASYEQYV. In DNA, the CDR3 is TGTGCCAGCAGTTACGCGGACAGGGCCTCCTACGAGCAGTACGTC.

V usage is TRBV28 and J usage is TRBJ1-2; the D gene is possibly TRBD1 (5 bases). The V gene's germline CDR1 is MDHEN and CDR2 SYDVKM. This CDR3 has 13 amino acids. Trimming removed 9 bases at V and 8 bases at J, with 19 bases between. CDR3 amino acids: CASQKDTRWGYTF. The CDR3 coding sequence is TGTGCCAGTCAAAAGGACACAAGGTGGGGCTACACCTTC.

This chain uses TRBV5-1 with TRBJ2-7; a weak D match, TRBD2 (7 bases). Germline V lookup: CDR1 SGHRS, CDR2 YFSETQ. There are 15 residues in the CDR3. The ends were cut back, 2 bases at V and 6 bases at J, with 18 bases in the middle. CDR3 amino acids: CASSFTGGYGGEQYF. DNA of the CDR3: TGCGCCAGCAGCTTTACGGGGGGCTACGGGGGCGAGCAGTACTTC.

The table lists this clone with a count of one. This sequence joins TRBV5-4 and TRBJ2-1; the match to TRBD2 covers 12 bases. V trimming: 5 bases; J trimming: 8 bases; junction bases outside the gene matches: 8. This CDR3 contains 15 residues. Per the germline V gene, CDR1 is SGHNT and CDR2 is YYREEE (reference sequence). The CDR3 bases are TGTGCCAGCAGATCCGAGACTAGCGGGGGACATGAGCAGTTCTTC. Translating it yields CASRSETSGGHEQFF.

This chain uses TRBV11-2 with TRBJ1-2, with no clear D. The V end lost 5 bases, the J end lost 3 bases, and 10 bases lay between the germline ends. The CDR3 is made up of 13 amino acids. The germline V gene has CDR1 SGHAT and CDR2 FQNNGV. The CDR3 here is CASSTTWDYGYTF. The CDR3 nucleotides are TGTGCCAGCAGCACTACCTGGGACTATGGCTACACCTTC.

The V call is TRBV18, the J call TRBJ2-2; 7 bases agree with TRBD2. CDR1 and CDR2 (germline): KGHSH, LQKENI. V trimming: 3 bases; J trimming: 4 bases; junction bases outside the gene matches: 11. This CDR3 is built from 17 residues. The CDR3 is CASSPRETSFITGELFF. The DNA of the CDR3 is TGTGCCAGCTCACCTCGAGAGACTAGCTTTATCACCGGGGAGCTGTTTTTT.

The chain couples TRBV3-1 (or the pseudogene TRBV3-2) to TRBJ1-6; a weak D match, TRBD1 (5 bases). CDR1 LGHDT and CDR2 YNNKEL come from the germline V gene (reference sequence). CDR3 length: 17 residues. Trimming removed 4 bases at V and 0 bases at J, with 13 bases between. CDR3 region: CASSPPTGASYNSPLHF. In nucleotides, the CDR3 is TGTGCCAGCAGCCCTCCAACAGGAGCCTCCTATAATTCACCCCTCCACTTT.

CDR3 sequence (DNA): TGCGCCAGCAGCTTGGTTGGCGGCAGGACGAACACTGAAGCTTTCTTT. Protein product: CASSLVGGRTNTEAFF. This chain connects TRBV5-1 to TRBJ1-1; no reliable D call. CDR3 length: 16 residues. The germline V gene has CDR1 SGHRS and CDR2 YFSETQ. Trimming left V 0 bases short and J 1 base short, with 13 bases between.

V is TRBV28 and J is TRBJ1-2; 7 positions agree with TRBD1. CDR3 length: 14 amino acids. The V segment lost 5 bases and the J segment 5 bases; nucleotides outside the gene matches: 8. CDR1 and CDR2 (germline): MDHEN, SYDVKM. The CDR3 DNA reads as TGTGCCAGCAGTGTAAAGGGACAGCTATATGGCTACACCTTC. Its translation is CASSVKGQLYGYTF.

The gene calls are TRBV3-1 (or the pseudogene TRBV3-2) and TRBJ2-3; D tentatively fits TRBD1 or TRBD2 (6 bases each). Trimming removed 1 base from V and 3 bases from J, with 14 bases in between. The germline V gene has CDR1 LGHDT and CDR2 YNNKEL (reference sequence). CDR3 size: 16 residues. CDR3 residues: CASSQGGGGQTDTQYF. The CDR3 DNA reads as TGTGCCAGCAGCCAAGGAGGGGGAGGTCAAACAGATACGCAGTATTTT.

The chain's CDR3 is CASSWGMGLPNEKLFF. CDR3 coding DNA: TGCGCCAGCAGCTGGGGAATGGGGCTTCCTAATGAAAAACTGTTTTTT. This chain links TRBV5-1 with TRBJ1-4; a possible D gene is TRBD1 (5 bases). CDR1 and CDR2 from the germline V gene are SGHRS and YFSETQ. Deletions cut 3 bases from V and 3 bases from J, with 15 bases between. This CDR3 region has 16 residues.